This T cell receptor (beta chain) was observed in a study of vaccination and CD4 T cells after COVID-19. About the research overall: Post-COVID samples had a sampling time that fell a median roughly 100 days after diagnosis (range 35 to 161). Cellular stimulation was performed using overlapping spike peptides derived from SARS-CoV-2, HCoV-NL63, HCoV-OC43 and HCoV-229E.

Described treatment: roughly 10-day PBMC culture with coronavirus spike peptide pools or control peptides (ViraFEST assay). Pre-COVID-19 pandemic sampling (2011-2018) yielded the unexposed donor's CD4+ T cells. The study sequenced cultured CD4+ T cell DNA using the Oncomine TCR Beta short-read assay. Genomic DNA from cultured CD4+ T cells was extracted. TCRdb re-analysed the PCR reads in MiXCR, keeping a single row per CDR3 protein. The data hold over 8,500 distinct CDR3 sequences, with more than 25% observed a single time. Overall study results and limits: Detection of a median about 90% of reactive clones in convalescent patients was confined to the period after vaccination. The cohort comprised relatively few convalescent patients, and no early post-infection timepoints were analyzed.

This clonotype is termed medium-sized. Its target is unknown. The sequenced material came from CD4+ T cells from blood, cultured in vitro. This TCR came from a human donor in good health.

The CDR3 reads CASPTNPLIYNEQFF. The CDR3 region has the DNA TGTGCCAGTCCAACCAACCCGCTGATCTACAATGAGCAGTTCTTC. V gene TRBV2 combines with J gene TRBJ2-1; unclear D gene. Germline CDR1 reads SNHLY; CDR2 reads FYNNEI. This CDR3 comprises 15 residues. Trimming stripped 9 bases from V and 3 bases from J, with 18 bases between. Complete variable domain (other parts from reference TRBV2 and TRBJ2-1): EPEVTQTPSHQVTQMGQEVILRCVPISNHLYFYWYRQILGQKVEFLVSFYNNEISEKSEIFDDQFSVERPDGSNFTLKIRSTKLEDSAMYFCASPTNPLIYNEQFFGPGTRLTVL.